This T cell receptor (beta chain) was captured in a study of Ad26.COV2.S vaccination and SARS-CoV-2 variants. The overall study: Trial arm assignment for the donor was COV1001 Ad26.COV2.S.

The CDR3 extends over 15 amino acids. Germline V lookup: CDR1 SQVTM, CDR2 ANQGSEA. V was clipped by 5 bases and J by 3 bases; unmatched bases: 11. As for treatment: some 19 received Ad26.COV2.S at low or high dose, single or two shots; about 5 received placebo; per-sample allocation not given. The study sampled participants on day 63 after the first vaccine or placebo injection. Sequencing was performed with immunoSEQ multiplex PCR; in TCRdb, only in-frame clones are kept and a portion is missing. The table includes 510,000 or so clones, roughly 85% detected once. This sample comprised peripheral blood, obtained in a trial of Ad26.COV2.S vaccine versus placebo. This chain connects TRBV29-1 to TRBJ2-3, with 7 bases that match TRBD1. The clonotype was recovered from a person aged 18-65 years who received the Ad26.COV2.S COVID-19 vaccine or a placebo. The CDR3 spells CSVLETGARTDTQYF. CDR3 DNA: TGCAGCGTTTTAGAAACAGGGGCGCGGACAGATACGCAGTATTTT.